This T cell receptor beta chain was identified during a study of blood T cell repertoires in COVID-19. Looking at the study overall: Samples representing acute and convalescent COVID-19 were sourced from the United States, Italy and Spain. Sources were T cells, B-cell-depleted T cells, or PBMCs; the material itself was cDNA or gDNA.

How the authors handled the data: It was from reference gene primer amplification that nucleated cell counts were estimated. TCRdb keeps only in-frame clones here, not all; method: immunoSEQ multiplex PCR. The V and J calls and clone size come from that table; D and trimming were worked out from the DNA. The sample records roughly 410,000 clones, around 87% being singletons. Germline lookup yields CDR1 LNHDA and CDR2 SQIVND (reference sequence). This CDR3 has 15 amino acids. The germline V and J ends were trimmed by 3 bases and 5 bases, with 16 bases remaining between them. What was sequenced was peripheral blood. The chain joins TRBV19 to TRBJ2-5, with D possibly matching TRBD1 (6 bases). The sequence derives from a woman aged 60 to 75 with COVID-19, enrolled during active disease. The CDR3 spells CASSIARGVGETQYF. CDR3 coding DNA: TGTGCCAGTAGTATCGCCAGGGGAGTGGGGGAGACCCAGTACTTC. Full variable domain (outside the CDR3, taken from reference TRBV19 and TRBJ2-5): DGGITQSPKYLFRKEGQNVTLSCEQNLNHDAMYWYRQDPGQGLRLIYYSQIVNDFQKGDIAEGYSVSREKKESFPLTVTSAQKNPTAFYLCASSIARGVGETQYFGPGTRLLVL.